This TCR beta chain derives from a study of control samples from healthy donors and cancer patients. TCRdb's table, derived via immunoSEQ multiplex PCR, lists solely in-frame clones and lacks some. The sample holds fewer than 100,000 clones; nearly 90% are singletons and the top ten take around 6%. The V gene's germline CDR1 is LGHDT and CDR2 YNNKEL (reference sequence). This CDR3 has 15 residues. Trimming cost V 5 bases and J 3 bases; bases outside gene matches: 6. The chain links TRBV3-1 (or the pseudogene TRBV3-2) to TRBJ2-1, with 8 positions matching TRBD2. The source of this sequence is a woman aged 45-65 years in good health. Sequenced material: blood. Written as DNA, the CDR3 is TGTGCCAGCAGCTTAGTCGGGGGGGGCTACAATGAGCAGTTCTTC. This translates into CASSLVGGGYNEQFF.